A single sample gave rise to the 2 T cell receptor beta chains below, sequenced in a study of CD8 T cells in ankylosing spondylitis. TCRdb processed the 5' RACE reads anew with MiXCR; each CDR3 protein has one entry. The table has 250,000 to 300,000 distinct CDR3 sequences, 20% seen once. Material for sequencing was blood, either unsorted or a sorted T cell fraction (not recorded which). The receptors come from a male donor with ankylosing spondylitis or in good health (not recorded which).

This sequence joins TRBV5-1 and TRBJ1-1; D ambiguous. Germline lookup yields CDR1 SGHRS and CDR2 YFSETQ. V was trimmed by 2 bases and J by 0 bases, leaving 8 bases between them. The CDR3 runs 14 residues. CDR3 DNA sequence: TGCGCCAGCAGCTTCGAGGATGTGAACACTGAAGCTTTCTTT. Amino acid sequence: CASSFEDVNTEAFF.

V usage is TRBV28 and J usage is TRBJ2-1; 9 nucleotides line up with TRBD2. In germline, CDR1 is MDHEN, CDR2 SYDVKM. J lost 3 bases, V lost 2 bases, and 2 bases had no gene match. CDR3 size: 15 residues. The CDR3 region has the DNA TGTGCCAGCAGTTTAACTAGCGGGTTCTACAATGAGCAGTTCTTC. Its translation is CASSLTSGFYNEQFF.